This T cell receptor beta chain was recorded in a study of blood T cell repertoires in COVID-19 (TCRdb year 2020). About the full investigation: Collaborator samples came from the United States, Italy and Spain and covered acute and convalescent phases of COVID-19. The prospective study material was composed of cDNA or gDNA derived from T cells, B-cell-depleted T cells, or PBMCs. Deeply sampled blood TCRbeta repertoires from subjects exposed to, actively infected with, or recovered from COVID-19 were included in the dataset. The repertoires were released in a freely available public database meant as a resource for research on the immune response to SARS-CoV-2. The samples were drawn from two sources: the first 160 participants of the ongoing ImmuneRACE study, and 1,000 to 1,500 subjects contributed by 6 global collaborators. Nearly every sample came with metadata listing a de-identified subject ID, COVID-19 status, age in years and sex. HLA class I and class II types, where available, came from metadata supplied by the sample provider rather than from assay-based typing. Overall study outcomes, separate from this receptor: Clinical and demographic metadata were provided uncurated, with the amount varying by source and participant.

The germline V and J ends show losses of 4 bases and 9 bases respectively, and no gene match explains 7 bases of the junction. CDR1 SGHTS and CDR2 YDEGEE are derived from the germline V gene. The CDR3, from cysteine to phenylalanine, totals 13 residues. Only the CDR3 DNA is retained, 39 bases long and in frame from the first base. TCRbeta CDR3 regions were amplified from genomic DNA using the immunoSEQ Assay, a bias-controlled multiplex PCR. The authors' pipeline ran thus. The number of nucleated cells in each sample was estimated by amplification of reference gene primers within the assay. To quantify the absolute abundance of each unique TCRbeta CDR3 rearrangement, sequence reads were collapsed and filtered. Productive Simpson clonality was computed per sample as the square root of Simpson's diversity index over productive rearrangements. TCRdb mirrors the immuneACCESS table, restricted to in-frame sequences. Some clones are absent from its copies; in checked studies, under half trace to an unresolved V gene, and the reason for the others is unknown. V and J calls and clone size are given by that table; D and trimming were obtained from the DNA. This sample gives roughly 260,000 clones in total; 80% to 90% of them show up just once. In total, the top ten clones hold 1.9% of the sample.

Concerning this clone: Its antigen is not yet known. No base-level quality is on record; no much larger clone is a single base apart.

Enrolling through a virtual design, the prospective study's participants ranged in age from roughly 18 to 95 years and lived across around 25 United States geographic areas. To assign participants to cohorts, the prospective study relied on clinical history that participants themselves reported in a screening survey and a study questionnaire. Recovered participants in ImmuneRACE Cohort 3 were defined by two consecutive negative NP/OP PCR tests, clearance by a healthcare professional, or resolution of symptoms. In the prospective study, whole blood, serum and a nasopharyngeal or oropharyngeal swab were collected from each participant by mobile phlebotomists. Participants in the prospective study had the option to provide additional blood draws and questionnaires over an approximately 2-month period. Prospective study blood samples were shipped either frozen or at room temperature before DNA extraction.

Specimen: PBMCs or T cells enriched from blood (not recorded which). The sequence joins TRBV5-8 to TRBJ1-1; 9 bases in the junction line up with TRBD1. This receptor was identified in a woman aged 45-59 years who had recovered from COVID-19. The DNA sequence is TGTGCCAGCAGCCCTGGACAGGGGTTCCAAGCTTTCTTT. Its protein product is CASSPGQGFQAFF.